What follows are 23 T cell receptor beta chains derived from one specimen sequenced in a study of cytomegalovirus exposure and HLA in healthy donors. PCR involved 60 Vbeta and 13 Jbeta primers. Assay: immunoSEQ multiplex PCR; the TCRdb copy retains only in-frame clones and omits some. The data hold around 150,000 clones, with around nine tenths observed a single time. Sample: PBMCs. These receptors all come from a woman in her twenties or thirties in good health and CMV-seronegative.

This chain links TRBV5-1 with TRBJ2-7; no firm D call. The V and J ends lost 6 bases and 6 bases respectively, with 10 bases between them. The CDR3 covers 11 residues. Germline loops: CDR1 SGHRS, CDR2 YFSETQ. Written as DNA, the CDR3 is TGCGCCAGCACACTAACGGGCGAGCAGTACTTC. It is translated as CASTLTGEQYF. Drawing the rest from reference TRBV5-1 and TRBJ2-7, the complete variable domain is KAGVTQTPRYLIKTRGQQVTLSCSPISGHRSVSWYQQTPGQGLQFLFEYFSETQRNKGNFPGRFSGRQFSNSRSEMNVSTLELGDSALYLCASTLTGEQYFGPGTRLTVT.

This chain joins TRBV19 and TRBJ1-2; no clear D gene. CDR3 length equals 15 residues. Trimming stripped 6 bases from V and 6 bases from J, with 20 bases between. The germline gives CDR1 LNHDA, CDR2 SQIVND (reference sequence). The CDR3, as DNA: TGTGCCAGTAGCACATCTGTCGAACTCAGGAATGGCTACACCTTC. Translated, it gives CASSTSVELRNGYTF.

This clone came up a few times. The chain joins TRBV5-1 to TRBJ2-7; TRBD1 matches at 8 bases. The germline V gene has CDR1 SGHRS and CDR2 YFSETQ. V lost 0 bases and J lost 2; bases outside the gene matches: 10. The CDR3 extends over 17 amino acids. CDR3 in DNA: TGCGCCAGCAGCTTGGCCTCCTACAGGGGGTATCCCTACGAGCAGTACTTC. It is translated as CASSLASYRGYPYEQYF.

This chain links TRBV19 with TRBJ2-5; D gene ambiguous. Trimming stripped 3 bases from V and 3 bases from J, with 5 bases between. Germline values: CDR1 LNHDA, CDR2 SQIVND (reference sequence). This CDR3 is built from 12 residues. The CDR3 protein is CASSIGEETQYF. DNA for the CDR3: TGTGCCAGTAGTATTGGAGAAGAGACCCAGTACTTC. The whole variable domain, remainder taken from reference TRBV19 and TRBJ2-5, is DGGITQSPKYLFRKEGQNVTLSCEQNLNHDAMYWYRQDPGQGLRLIYYSQIVNDFQKGDIAEGYSVSREKKESFPLTVTSAQKNPTAFYLCASSIGEETQYFGPGTRLLVL.

This chain connects TRBV7-2 to TRBJ2-7, with no clear D. CDR1 SGHTA and CDR2 FQGNSA come from the germline V gene. Trimming cost V 3 bases and J 2 bases, with 17 bases left between them. The CDR3 loop spans 16 amino acids. The CDR3 region has the DNA TGTGCCAGCAGCTTTTTCAATCCTAGATACCCCTACGAGCAGTACTTC. This translates into CASSFFNPRYPYEQYF.

This chain uses TRBV5-1 with TRBJ1-2; 8 nucleotides align to TRBD1. Germline assignment: CDR1 SGHRS and CDR2 YFSETQ. With 3 bases clipped from V and 4 bases from J, the junction kept 2 bases outside the gene matches. The CDR3 loop spans 13 amino acids. For the CDR3, the DNA is TGCGCCAGCAGCTCGGGACAGGCCTATGGCTACACCTTC. Amino acids: CASSSGQAYGYTF.

The chain uses TRBV4-1 and TRBJ2-5; 9 bases line up with TRBD2. Matching the DNA end better, TRBJ2-7 makes the J call doubtful. The germline V gene encodes CDR1 MGHRA and CDR2 YSYEKL. This CDR3 spans 13 amino acids. CDR3 nucleotides: TGCGCCAGATGTAGCGGGGGACTTTACGAGCAGTACTTC. Translating gives CARCSGGLYEQYF.

V usage is TRBV5-1 and J usage is TRBJ2-7, with D possibly matching TRBD2 (5 bases). V gave up 1 base and J gave up 0 bases, with 8 bases separating them. The CDR3 is 14 residues long. Germline V gene lookup returns CDR1 SGHRS and CDR2 YFSETQ. The CDR3 DNA is TGCGCCAGCAGCTTGAACGGAGGCTCCTACGAGCAGTACTTC. This encodes CASSLNGGSYEQYF.

This clone was seen more than once but under ten times. V gene TRBV7-2 combines with J gene TRBJ2-3; possibly TRBD2 for D (6 bases). In germline, CDR1 is SGHTA, CDR2 FQGNSA. V was trimmed by 5 bases and J by 1 base, leaving 13 bases between them. This CDR3 is 15 amino acids long. This CDR3 is CASSPRLGGTDTQYF. The CDR3 DNA is TGTGCCAGCAGCCCGAGACTAGGGGGCACAGATACGCAGTATTTT.

This chain joins TRBV28 and TRBJ2-3; D might be TRBD2 (6 bases). The V gene's germline CDR1 is MDHEN and CDR2 SYDVKM. Trimming cost V 2 bases and J 4 bases, with 7 bases left between them. This CDR3 has 13 amino acids. CDR3 in amino acids: CASSLGGADTQYF. DNA of the CDR3: TGTGCCAGCAGTTTAGGCGGGGCAGATACGCAGTATTTT.

This chain joins TRBV7-6 and TRBJ1-5, with D unclear. The germline V and J ends were trimmed by 5 bases and 2 bases, with 7 bases remaining between them. From germline, CDR1 is SGHVS and CDR2 FNYEAQ. CDR3 length: 13 amino acids. CDR3 loop: CASSPTGNQPQHF. CDR3 coding DNA: TGTGCCAGCAGCCCCACGGGCAATCAGCCCCAGCATTTT.

The chain has TRBV29-1 and TRBJ2-5; 10 bases align to TRBD2. This CDR3 has 14 residues. V lost 4 bases, J lost 5 bases, and 7 bases stayed unmatched. In germline, CDR1 is SQVTM, CDR2 ANQGSEA. Written as DNA, the CDR3 is TGCAGCGTTGTTGAGCGGGGGGGCTCTGAGACCCAGTACTTC. Translation gives CSVVERGGSETQYF.

The chain uses TRBV5-1 and TRBJ2-5, with no clear D. Trimming cost V 0 bases and J 3 bases, with 12 bases left between them. In germline, CDR1 is SGHRS, CDR2 YFSETQ. The CDR3 is 15 residues long. CDR3 loop: CASSLEVQIKETQYF. For the CDR3, the DNA is TGCGCCAGCAGCTTGGAAGTGCAGATCAAAGAGACCCAGTACTTC. The whole variable domain, remainder taken from reference TRBV5-1 and TRBJ2-5, is KAGVTQTPRYLIKTRGQQVTLSCSPISGHRSVSWYQQTPGQGLQFLFEYFSETQRNKGNFPGRFSGRQFSNSRSEMNVSTLELGDSALYLCASSLEVQIKETQYFGPGTRLLVL.

The rearrangement uses TRBV5-6 and TRBJ2-3, with TRBD1 as a possible D gene (6 bases). Per germline, CDR1 SGHDT and CDR2 YYEEEE. CDR3 length: 15 amino acids. V was clipped by 6 bases and J by 4 bases, with 18 bases between them. This CDR3 is CASTLTGDAADTQYF. In DNA form, the CDR3 reads TGTGCCAGCACCCTGACAGGTGACGCAGCAGATACGCAGTATTTT.

The V and J genes are TRBV5-1 and TRBJ1-3; D is unclear. Germline V CDR1 and CDR2: SGHRS, YFSETQ. The CDR3 loop spans 16 amino acids. Trimming pared 0 bases from V and 0 bases from J, leaving 10 bases between. The CDR3 DNA is TGCGCCAGCAGCTTGGAAACGGGGAACTCTGGAAACACCATATATTTT. This codes for CASSLETGNSGNTIYF.

V gene TRBV5-1 combines with J gene TRBJ2-7; 8 positions match TRBD1. Germline V gene lookup returns CDR1 SGHRS and CDR2 YFSETQ. V lost 7 bases, J lost 2 bases, and 8 bases stayed unmatched. The CDR3 length is 14 residues. The CDR3 sequence is CASAGGVLTYEQYF. CDR3 DNA sequence: TGCGCCAGCGCAGGGGGCGTTCTGACCTACGAGCAGTACTTC. Supplemented by reference TRBV5-1 and TRBJ2-7, the full variable domain reads KAGVTQTPRYLIKTRGQQVTLSCSPISGHRSVSWYQQTPGQGLQFLFEYFSETQRNKGNFPGRFSGRQFSNSRSEMNVSTLELGDSALYLCASAGGVLTYEQYFGPGTRLTVT.

This clone was seen a single time. The chain uses TRBV11-2 and TRBJ2-1, with TRBD2 matching over 15 bases. Looked up from germline, CDR1 is SGHAT and CDR2 is FQNNGV. The CDR3 runs to 15 residues. Trimming took 5 bases from V and 14 from J; bases not matched to a gene: 10. DNA of the CDR3: TGTGCCAGCAGCGGGGGACTAGCGGGAGGAGAAGGGAAGTTCTTC. This gives the protein CASSGGLAGGEGKFF. Together with reference TRBV11-2 and TRBJ2-1, the CDR3 gives the full variable domain: EAGVAQSPRYKIIEKRQSVAFWCNPISGHATLYWYQQILGQGPKLLIQFQNNGVVDDSQLPKDRFSAERLKGVDSTLKIQPAKLEDSAVYLCASSGGLAGGEGKFFGPGTRLTVL.

This sequence joins TRBV7-8 and TRBJ2-1; 15 positions match TRBD2. CDR3 size: 20 residues. The germline CDR1 and CDR2 sequences are SGHVS and FQNEAQ. Trimming cost V 5 bases and J 1 base; bases outside gene matches: 12. DNA of the CDR3: TGTGCCAGCAGCCCGGAGGGACTAGCGGGAGGTCGAGGGTCCTACAATGAGCAGTTCTTC. Translating gives CASSPEGLAGGRGSYNEQFF.

The chain joins TRBV2 to TRBJ2-4; D remains unclear. The germline gives CDR1 SNHLY, CDR2 FYNNEI. The CDR3 runs to 13 residues. V gave up 2 bases and J gave up 12 bases, with 14 bases separating them. CDR3 DNA sequence: TGTGCCAGCAGTGAAAACAGTTGGTCGAATCAGTACTTC. Translated: CASSENSWSNQYF.

The chain combines TRBV4-3 with TRBJ1-3, with D maybe TRBD1 (5 bases). There are 17 residues in the CDR3. The V end was cut by 1 base, the J end by 4 bases, with 17 bases between. In germline, CDR1 is LGHNA, CDR2 YSLEER. The DNA of the CDR3 is TGCGCCAGCAGCCAAGTCCCGGGTGGGCAGGGAGGAAACACCATATATTTT. It translates to CASSQVPGGQGGNTIYF.

The chain links TRBV11-2 to TRBJ2-7; D perhaps matches TRBD1 (5 bases). Germline CDR1 SGHAT, CDR2 FQNNGV. Trimming took off 1 base at V and 4 bases at J, with 11 bases between the two ends. CDR3 length equals 14 residues. The DNA of the CDR3 is TGTGCCAGCAGCTTAGGAACAGGAGTTTACGAGCAGTACTTC. Encoded protein: CASSLGTGVYEQYF.

The chain links TRBV2 to TRBJ2-7; TRBD1 might be the D (6 bases). Germline assignment: CDR1 SNHLY and CDR2 FYNNEI. There are 13 residues in the CDR3. Trimming took off 7 bases at V and 2 bases at J, with 12 bases between the two ends. CDR3 nucleotide sequence: TGTGCCAGCACCGTACAGGGAACCTACGAGCAGTACTTC. Encoded protein: CASTVQGTYEQYF.

This chain links TRBV27 with TRBJ1-5; D remains ambiguous. CDR1 is MNHEY, CDR2 SMNVEV, per germline (reference sequence). The CDR3 spans 14 residues. Trimming cost V 3 bases and J 2 bases, with 8 bases left between them. Here the CDR3 reads CASSLREGNQPQHF. CDR3 nucleotides: TGTGCCAGCAGTTTGAGGGAGGGCAATCAGCCCCAGCATTTT.